These 25 T cell receptor beta chains originate from one sample sequenced in a study of regulatory T cells in long-lasting Graves disease. iRepertoire HTBI primers and Arm-PCR of CDR3 regions built TCR beta libraries. MiXCR was run by TCRdb on the multiplex PCR reads, yielding one entry per CDR3 protein. The sample records a few hundred thousand distinct CDR3 sequences, 20% to 30% being singletons. Time point reported: persistent/refractory GD, antithyroid drugs over 5 years with positive TRAb. From RNA extracted from PBMCs, the TCR library was made. The sequenced sample was peripheral blood mononuclear cells (PBMCs), obtained when the disease was refractory, from a patient treated with antithyroid drugs. The receptors shown here come from a female donor with Graves disease.

The V and J genes are TRBV6-2 or TRBV6-3 and TRBJ2-6; a possible D gene is TRBD1 (6 bases). The CDR3 length is 15 residues. Trimming cost V 7 bases and J 1 base, with 11 bases left between them. Germline assignment: CDR1 MNHEY and CDR2 SVGEGT. CDR3 sequence: CASNSRGSGANVLTF. The CDR3 coding sequence is TGTGCCAGCAACAGCAGGGGATCTGGGGCCAACGTCCTGACTTTC.

The chain links TRBV14 to TRBJ2-7; TRBD1 matches 8 bases. The CDR3 consists of 15 residues. Germline CDR1 SGHDN, CDR2 FVKESK. V trimming: 0 bases; J trimming: 5 bases; junction bases outside the gene matches: 6. The CDR3 loop reads CASSQDRDRSHEQYF. For the CDR3, the DNA is TGTGCCAGCAGCCAAGATAGGGACAGGTCCCACGAGCAGTACTTC.

J is TRBJ2-1 and V is TRBV20-1, with TRBD2 matching 8 bases. Trimming at V came to 5 bases and at J to 0 bases, leaving 6 bases not matched to a gene. The CDR3 totals 15 residues. The germline gives CDR1 DFQATT, CDR2 SNEGSKA (reference sequence). This chain's CDR3 is CSAFPLAGSYNEQFF. The DNA of the CDR3 is TGCAGTGCTTTCCCCCTAGCGGGCTCCTACAATGAGCAGTTCTTC.

As for this clonotype: A much larger clonotype is one base distant, so this may be a read error. The chain joins TRBV12-3 or TRBV12-4 to TRBJ1-1, with D unresolved. Trimming removed 6 bases at V and 4 bases at J, with 15 bases between. The CDR3 is 14 residues long. The CDR3 loop is CASSYTVGGTEAFF. DNA for the CDR3: TGTGCCAGCAGCTACACGGTTGGCGGCACTGAAGCTTTCTTT.

The V call is TRBV6-2 or TRBV6-3, the J call TRBJ2-7; weak D call: TRBD2 (5 bases). Trimming removed 5 bases at V and 2 bases at J, with 13 bases between. In germline, CDR1 is MNHEY, CDR2 SVGEGT. This CDR3 contains 14 residues. This CDR3 reads CASSEIGKTYEQYF. In DNA form, the CDR3 reads TGTGCCAGCAGTGAGATCGGGAAGACCTACGAGCAGTACTTC.

This clonotype has more than one count but fewer than ten. This chain links TRBV5-1 with TRBJ2-5; D possibly uses TRBD1 or TRBD2 (5 bases each). Trimming removed 4 bases from V and 5 bases from J, with 15 bases in between. The CDR3 consists of 14 residues. Germline CDR1 reads SGHRS; CDR2 reads YFSETQ. CDR3 DNA sequence: TGCGCCAGCAGCGAGGGACGGACCTGGGAGACCCAGTACTTC. Translated: CASSEGRTWETQYF.

The genes are TRBV5-1 and TRBJ2-1, with D unresolved. The V end lost 2 bases, the J end lost 7 bases, and 7 bases lay between the germline ends. Germline CDR1 and CDR2: SGHRS and YFSETQ. This CDR3 comprises 12 residues. The CDR3 is CASSLKGNEQFF. The CDR3 DNA reads as TGCGCCAGCAGCTTAAAAGGGAATGAGCAGTTCTTC.

This clonotype has at least ten counts. The chain combines TRBV20-1 with TRBJ2-4; the D is unclear. CDR3 length: 12 amino acids. Between the trimmed V and J ends, which lost 0 bases and 9 bases, there was a span of 9 bases. CDR1 and CDR2 from the germline V gene are DFQATT and SNEGSKA (reference sequence). This chain's CDR3 is CSARDSSIIQYF. The DNA for the CDR3 is TGCAGTGCTAGAGATTCCAGCATCATTCAGTACTTC.

The sample holds many counts of this clonotype. The chain links TRBV20-1 to TRBJ1-5; the match to TRBD1 covers 8 bases. CDR3 size: 13 residues. V shed 7 bases, J shed 1 base, and the junction held 3 bases outside the gene matches. Germline V CDR1 and CDR2: DFQATT, SNEGSKA (reference sequence). This CDR3 is CSVGQGSNQPQHF. The CDR3 DNA sequence: TGCAGTGTAGGACAGGGAAGCAATCAGCCCCAGCATTTT.

This clonotype was detected ten times or more. The chain carries TRBV30 and TRBJ2-5; 7 bases are shared with TRBD2. CDR1 and CDR2 (germline): GTSNPN, SVGIG (reference sequence). Losses at the gene ends were 0 bases for V and 3 bases for J; bases not matched to a gene: 4. The CDR3 spans 14 residues. CDR3 residues: CAWSVPSGEETQYF. For the CDR3, the DNA is TGTGCCTGGAGTGTACCCAGCGGGGAAGAGACCCAGTACTTC.

This clonotype has only a few counts. With a much larger clone just one base away, this may be a read error. The V call is TRBV6-5, the J call TRBJ1-1; 7 bases are a match to TRBD1. V trimming: 1 base; J trimming: 4 bases; junction bases outside the gene matches: 9. This CDR3 spans 16 amino acids. From germline, CDR1 is MNHEY and CDR2 SVGAGI. The CDR3 region has the DNA TGTGCCAGCAGTTACTGCAGCTCTCACAGGGGCACTGAAGCTTTCTTT. It yields the protein CASSYCSSHRGTEAFF.

This clonotype was detected only a few times. This chain connects TRBV25-1 to TRBJ2-2; perhaps TRBD2 as D (6 bases). Trimming pared 4 bases from V and 4 bases from J, leaving 13 bases between. Germline loops: CDR1 MGHDK, CDR2 SYGVNS. The CDR3 has 15 residues. The CDR3 coding sequence is TGTGCCAGCAGTGGGGTGGGGGGAGTCACCGGGGAGCTGTTTTTT. This encodes CASSGVGGVTGELFF.

With regard to this clonotype: A much larger clone differs from this one at a single base, so this may be a read error. The CDR3 protein is CASSLGAAFGQYF. CDR3 sequence (DNA): TGTGCCAGCAGCTTGGGAGCGGCCTTCGGGCAGTACTTC. The chain has TRBV13 and TRBJ2-7, with D possibly matching TRBD2 (5 bases). Trimming removed 3 bases at V and 9 bases at J, with 15 bases between. Germline CDR1 reads PRHDT; CDR2 reads FYEKMQ (reference sequence). This CDR3 region has 13 residues.

This clonotype was seen at least ten times. The CDR3 DNA reads as TGTGCCAGCGTAGTCAGAGTGAACACTGAAGCTTTCTTT. As protein: CASVVRVNTEAFF. This chain links TRBV2 with TRBJ1-1; no reliable D call. The CDR3 spans 13 residues. V was cut by 8 bases and J by 0 bases, with 10 bases left in between. Germline V lookup: CDR1 SNHLY, CDR2 FYNNEI.

The CDR3 reads CASSLRRRQGVTGELFF. The DNA for the CDR3 is TGTGCCAGCAGCTTGAGGCGGCGTCAGGGGGTCACCGGGGAGCTGTTTTTT. This rearrangement joins TRBV5-5 to TRBJ2-2; 7 positions match TRBD1. From germline, CDR1 is SGHKS and CDR2 YYEKEE (reference sequence). The V segment lost 1 base and the J segment 4 bases; nucleotides outside the gene matches: 10. The CDR3 spans 17 residues.

This clonotype occurred a few times. The chain is built from TRBV7-9 and TRBJ1-5; maybe TRBD1 (6 bases). CDR1 SEHNR and CDR2 FQNEAQ come from the germline V gene (reference sequence). V gave up 1 base and J gave up 3 bases, with 16 bases separating them. The CDR3 has 17 residues. CDR3 region: CASSLVLGASHNQPQHF. The CDR3 DNA is TGTGCCAGCAGCTTAGTCCTGGGGGCCTCCCACAATCAGCCCCAGCATTTT.

CDR3: CASSLDAGTIYNEQFF. The CDR3 DNA reads as TGTGCCAGCAGCTTAGACGCCGGGACTATATACAATGAGCAGTTCTTC. The V gene is TRBV7-3, the J gene TRBJ2-1; 7 bases line up with TRBD2. Trimming at V came to 2 bases and at J to 4 bases, leaving 8 bases not matched to a gene. Germline CDR1 reads SGHTA; CDR2 reads FQGTGA. This CDR3 has 16 residues.

The V and J genes are TRBV7-9 and TRBJ2-5; TRBD2 agrees at 7 bases. The CDR3 is made up of 17 amino acids. V was clipped by 2 bases and J by 2 bases; unmatched bases: 11. Germline lookup yields CDR1 SEHNR and CDR2 FQNEAQ (reference sequence). CDR3 loop: CASSLPRSSGLQETQYF. In DNA, the CDR3 is TGTGCCAGCAGCTTACCTCGTTCTAGCGGCTTACAAGAGACCCAGTACTTC.

The rearrangement links TRBV5-5 to TRBJ1-3; maybe TRBD1 (5 bases). CDR1 SGHKS and CDR2 YYEKEE come from the germline V gene (reference sequence). The length of the CDR3 is 15 residues. Trimming removed 6 bases at V and 0 bases at J, with 13 bases between. The DNA of the CDR3 is TGTGCCAGCACCTCAGCCGACAGCTCTGGAAACACCATATATTTT. Translation: CASTSADSSGNTIYF. The whole variable domain, filled in from reference TRBV5-5 and TRBJ1-3, reads DAGVTQSPTHLIKTRGQQVTLRCSPISGHKSVSWYQQVLGQGPQFIFQYYEKEERGRGNFPDRFSARQFPNYSSELNVNALLLGDSALYLCASTSADSSGNTIYFGEGSWLTVV.

The chain carries TRBV20-1 and TRBJ2-7; 15 positions match TRBD2. The germline V gene has CDR1 DFQATT and CDR2 SNEGSKA (reference sequence). V lost 6 bases and J lost 3; bases outside the gene matches: 6. This CDR3 has 15 amino acids. The CDR3 loop reads CSAGTSGGTGYEQYF. The CDR3 nucleotides are TGCAGTGCCGGGACTAGCGGGGGGACCGGCTACGAGCAGTACTTC.

This chain links TRBV7-8 with TRBJ2-4; D possibly corresponds to TRBD2 (5 bases). The CDR3 extends over 14 amino acids. Germline lookup yields CDR1 SGHVS and CDR2 FQNEAQ. Trimming cost V 1 base and J 7 bases, with 11 bases left between them. CDR3 in amino acids: CASSLVREVNIQYF. The CDR3 region has the DNA TGTGCCAGCAGCTTAGTACGGGAAGTGAACATTCAGTACTTC.

CDR3 protein: CASKGVYRVGLASAYNEQFF. The CDR3 nucleotides read TGTGCCAGCAAGGGAGTGTACAGGGTCGGGTTGGCTAGCGCCTACAATGAGCAGTTCTTC. The J gene is TRBJ2-1, the V gene TRBV2; the D call may be TRBD1 or TRBD2 (6 bases each). The V end was cut by 7 bases, the J end by 2 bases, with 30 bases between. The germline gives CDR1 SNHLY, CDR2 FYNNEI. This CDR3 is built from 20 residues.

A note on this clonotype: This sequence may be a read error, since a much larger clone differs from it by one base. This chain links TRBV6-1 with TRBJ1-1, with TRBD1 matching over 9 bases. J lost 0 bases, V lost 6 bases, and 11 bases had no gene match. The CDR3 is 17 amino acids. The germline V gene has CDR1 MNHNS and CDR2 SASEGT. The CDR3 DNA is TGTGCCAGCAGCCGGTCGGACAGGGGAAGGATGAACACTGAAGCTTTCTTT. As protein: CASSRSDRGRMNTEAFF.

V and J are TRBV7-9 and TRBJ1-3, with no clear D. Trimming shortened V by 1 base and J by 0 bases, and 7 bases separated the two germline ends. CDR3 length equals 15 residues. Per the germline V gene, CDR1 is SEHNR and CDR2 is FQNEAQ (reference sequence). This CDR3 reads CASSLGVDSGNTIYF. CDR3 nucleotides: TGTGCCAGCAGCTTAGGAGTGGACTCTGGAAACACCATATATTTT. Supplemented by reference TRBV7-9 and TRBJ1-3, the full variable domain reads DTGVSQNPRHKITKRGQNVTFRCDPISEHNRLYWYRQTLGQGPEFLTYFQNEAQLEKSRLLSDRFSAERPKGSFSTLEIQRTEQGDSAMYLCASSLGVDSGNTIYFGEGSWLTVV.

The V and J genes are TRBV19 and TRBJ2-3, with D hard to call. CDR1 LNHDA and CDR2 SQIVND come from the germline V gene (reference sequence). The V end lost 3 bases, the J end lost 6 bases, and 7 bases lay between the germline ends. The CDR3 has 12 residues. The DNA for the CDR3 is TGTGCCAGTAGTATCTCGTCCGATACGCAGTATTTT. It codes for CASSISSDTQYF.